Each of the 7 T cell receptor beta chains below was sequenced from the same sample in a study of T cells in Graves' hyperthyroidism and ophthalmopathy. Using RNA transcripts as the source, TCR beta CDR3 regions were amplified. When the TCR CDR3 underwent first-round RT-PCR, the HTBI primer set was used. Via MiXCR, TCRdb re-called the multiplex PCR reads, giving one row per CDR3 protein. The data contain hundreds of thousands of distinct CDR3 sequences, about 15% of them singletons. The sample consisted of blood. These receptors were obtained from a young woman with Graves' hyperthyroidism.

Comment on this clonotype: Given a much more abundant clone one base away, this may be a read error. This rearrangement joins TRBV5-1 to TRBJ2-7; TRBD1 might be the D (6 bases). Germline-derived CDR1 and CDR2 are SGHRS and YFSETQ. This CDR3 is 15 amino acids long. The CDR3 region is CASSLGTVPSYQQYF. The DNA for the CDR3 is TGCGCCAGCAGCTTGGGGACAGTCCCTTCCTACCAGCAGTACTTC.

The J gene is TRBJ2-3, the V gene TRBV18, with 9 bases fitting TRBD1. The V segment lost 8 bases and the J segment 3 bases; nucleotides outside the gene matches: 3. Germline V gene sequence: CDR1 KGHSH, CDR2 LQKENI. This CDR3 has 13 residues. CDR3 sequence: CASAGQGTDTQYF. DNA of the CDR3: TGTGCCAGCGCCGGACAGGGGACAGATACGCAGTATTTT.

This clonotype was seen just once. The chain is built from TRBV2 and TRBJ2-1; D is unclear. Germline V gives CDR1 SNHLY, CDR2 FYNNEI. Trimming took off 3 bases at V and 3 bases at J, with 15 bases between the two ends. The CDR3 contains 16 residues. The CDR3 sequence: CASSEGSPLDYNEQFF. CDR3 DNA sequence: TGTGCCAGCAGTGAGGGGTCCCCCCTGGACTACAATGAGCAGTTCTTC. Full variable domain (remainder filled in from reference TRBV2 and TRBJ2-1): EPEVTQTPSHQVTQMGQEVILRCVPISNHLYFYWYRQILGQKVEFLVSFYNNEISEKSEIFDDQFSVERPDGSNFTLKIRSTKLEDSAMYFCASSEGSPLDYNEQFFGPGTRLTVL.

This clonotype was picked up many times. J is TRBJ2-5 and V is TRBV3-1, with no clear D. Trimming stripped 7 bases from V and 9 bases from J, with 18 bases between. Per germline, CDR1 LGHDT and CDR2 YNNKEL (reference sequence). The length of the CDR3 is 13 residues. The CDR3 protein is CASTPRRSWAQYF. The CDR3 DNA is TGTGCCAGCACCCCGCGACGTTCATGGGCCCAGTACTTC.

This clonotype showed up many times. V usage is TRBV18 and J usage is TRBJ2-7, with TRBD1 matching 8 bases. V lost 5 bases to trimming and J lost 3 bases; unmatched junction nucleotides: 3. The CDR3 spans 13 residues. The germline CDR1 and CDR2 sequences are KGHSH and LQKENI. CDR3 nucleotides: TGTGCCAGCTCAGGCGACAGGGGCTACGAGCAGTACTTC. Its protein product is CASSGDRGYEQYF.

This clonotype was counted at least ten times. The chain employs TRBV2 and TRBJ2-2; possible D gene TRBD1, 6 bases. The CDR3 runs to 14 residues. Germline-derived CDR1 and CDR2 are SNHLY and FYNNEI. V was clipped by 5 bases and J by 6 bases, with 13 bases between them. CDR3 sequence: CASSLQGMAGELFF. In DNA form, the CDR3 reads TGTGCCAGCAGTCTGCAGGGGATGGCCGGGGAGCTGTTTTTT.

This clonotype has a count of ten or more. This chain uses TRBV11-3 with TRBJ2-3; 7 nucleotides match TRBD1. The CDR3 has 14 amino acids. Germline CDR1 SGHNT, CDR2 YENEEA. The J segment lost 6 bases and the V segment lost 7 bases, leaving 10 bases of the junction unmatched. The CDR3 DNA is TGTGCCAGCAAAGGGGGCGGATGGTGGGATACGCAGTATTTT. It encodes CASKGGGWWDTQYF.